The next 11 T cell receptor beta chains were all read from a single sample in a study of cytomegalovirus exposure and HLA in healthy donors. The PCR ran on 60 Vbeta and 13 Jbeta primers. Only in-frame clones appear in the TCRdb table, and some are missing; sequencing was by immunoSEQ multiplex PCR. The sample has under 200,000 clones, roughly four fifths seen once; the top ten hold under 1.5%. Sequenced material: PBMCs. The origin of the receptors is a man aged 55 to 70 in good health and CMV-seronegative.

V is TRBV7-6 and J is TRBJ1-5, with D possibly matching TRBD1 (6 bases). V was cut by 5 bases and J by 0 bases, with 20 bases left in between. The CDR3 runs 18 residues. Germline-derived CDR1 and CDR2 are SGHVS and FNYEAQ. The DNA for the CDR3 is TGTGCCAGCAGCCCCTTCGTTGGACAGAAGAATAGCAATCAGCCCCAGCATTTT. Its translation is CASSPFVGQKNSNQPQHF.

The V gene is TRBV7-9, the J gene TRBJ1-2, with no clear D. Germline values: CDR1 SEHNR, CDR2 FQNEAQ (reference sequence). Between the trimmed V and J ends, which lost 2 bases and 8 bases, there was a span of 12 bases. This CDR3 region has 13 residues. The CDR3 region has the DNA TGTGCCAGCAGCTTACCGTCCCAGGAAGGCTACACCTTC. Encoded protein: CASSLPSQEGYTF.

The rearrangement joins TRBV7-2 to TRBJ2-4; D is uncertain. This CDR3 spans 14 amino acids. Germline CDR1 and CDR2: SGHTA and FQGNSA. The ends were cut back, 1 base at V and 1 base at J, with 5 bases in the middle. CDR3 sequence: CASSLVRAKNIQYF. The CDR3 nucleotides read TGTGCCAGCAGCTTAGTTCGGGCCAAAAACATTCAGTACTTC.

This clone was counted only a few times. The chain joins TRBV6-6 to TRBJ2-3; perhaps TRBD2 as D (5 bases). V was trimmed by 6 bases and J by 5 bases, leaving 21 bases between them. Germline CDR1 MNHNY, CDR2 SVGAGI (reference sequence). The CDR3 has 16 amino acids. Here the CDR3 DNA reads TGTGCCAGCAGCCCAGTCGATTGGGGAGTGGGAGATACGCAGTATTTT. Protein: CASSPVDWGVGDTQYF.

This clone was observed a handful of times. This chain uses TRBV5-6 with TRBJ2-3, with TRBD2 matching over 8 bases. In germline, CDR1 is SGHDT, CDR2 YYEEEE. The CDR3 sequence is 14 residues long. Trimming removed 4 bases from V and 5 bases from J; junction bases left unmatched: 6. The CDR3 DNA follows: TGTGCCAGCAGCAACGGGGGGGCAGGAGATACGCAGTATTTT. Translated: CASSNGGAGDTQYF.

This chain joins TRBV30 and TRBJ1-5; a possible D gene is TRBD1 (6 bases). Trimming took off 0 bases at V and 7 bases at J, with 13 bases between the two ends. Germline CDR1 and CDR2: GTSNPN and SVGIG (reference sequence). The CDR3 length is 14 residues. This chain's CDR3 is CAWSVLQGRQPQHF. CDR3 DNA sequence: TGTGCCTGGAGTGTATTACAGGGCAGACAGCCCCAGCATTTT.

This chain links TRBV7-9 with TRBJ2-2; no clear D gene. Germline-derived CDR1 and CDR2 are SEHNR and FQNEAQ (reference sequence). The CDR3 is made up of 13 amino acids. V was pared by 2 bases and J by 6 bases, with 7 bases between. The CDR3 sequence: CASSLQFAGELFF. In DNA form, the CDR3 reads TGTGCCAGCAGCTTACAGTTCGCCGGGGAGCTGTTTTTT.

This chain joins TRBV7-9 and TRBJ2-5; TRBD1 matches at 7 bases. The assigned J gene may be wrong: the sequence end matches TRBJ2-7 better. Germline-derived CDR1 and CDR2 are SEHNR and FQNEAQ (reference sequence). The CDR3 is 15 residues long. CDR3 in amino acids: CASSAPDRSSYEQYF. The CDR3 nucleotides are TGTGCCAGCAGCGCACCGGACAGGAGCTCCTACGAGCAGTACTTC.

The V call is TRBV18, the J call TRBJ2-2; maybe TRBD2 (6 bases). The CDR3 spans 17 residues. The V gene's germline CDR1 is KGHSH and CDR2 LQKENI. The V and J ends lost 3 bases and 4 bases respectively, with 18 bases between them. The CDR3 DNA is TGTGCCAGCTCACCGCAACGAGCGGGCAGGGTCACCGGGGAGCTGTTTTTT. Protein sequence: CASSPQRAGRVTGELFF. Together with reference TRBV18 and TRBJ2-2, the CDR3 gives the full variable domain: NAGVMQNPRHLVRRRGQEARLRCSPMKGHSHVYWYRQLPEEGLKFMVYLQKENIIDESGMPKERFSAEFPKEGPSILRIQQVVRGDSAAYFCASSPQRAGRVTGELFFGEGSRLTVL.

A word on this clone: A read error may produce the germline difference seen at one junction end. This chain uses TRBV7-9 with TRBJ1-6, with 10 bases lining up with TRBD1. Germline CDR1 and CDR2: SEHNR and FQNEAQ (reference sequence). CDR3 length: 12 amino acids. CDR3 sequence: CSSNDRGPLFHF. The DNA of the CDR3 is TGTTCCAGCAACGACAGGGGGCCCTTATTCCACTTT.

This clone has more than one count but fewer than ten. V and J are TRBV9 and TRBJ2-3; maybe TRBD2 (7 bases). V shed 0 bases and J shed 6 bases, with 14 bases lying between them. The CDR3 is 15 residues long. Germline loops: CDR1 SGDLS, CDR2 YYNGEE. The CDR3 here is CASSVVGGARDTQYF. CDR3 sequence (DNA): TGTGCCAGCAGCGTAGTGGGGGGGGCGAGGGATACGCAGTATTTT.